Below are 21 T cell receptor beta chains sequenced from a single sample in a study of radiation and T cells in renal cell carcinoma. Regarding time point: blood 2 weeks post-SBRT. As to treatment: 15 Gy SBRT to primary tumor, nephrectomy 4 weeks later. Clones were read by immunoSEQ multiplex PCR, and TCRdb kept only the in-frame ones, dropping some. The repertoire holds around 130,000 clones, with 88% as singletons. The source was blood, collected from a patient whose treatment included radiotherapy and nephrectomy. These receptors were collected from a woman in her seventies with renal cell carcinoma.

This chain joins TRBV28 and TRBJ1-5; a possible D gene is TRBD1 (5 bases). There are 15 residues in the CDR3. CDR1 and CDR2 (germline): MDHEN, SYDVKM. The V end lost 2 bases, the J end lost 9 bases, and 17 bases lay between the germline ends. The CDR3 DNA sequence: TGTGCCAGCAGTTTACGGGTCCGGGGCCGCGGGCCCCAGCATTTT. Protein product: CASSLRVRGRGPQHF.

V gene TRBV5-1 combines with J gene TRBJ1-2, with D possibly being TRBD1 (6 bases). The CDR3 spans 16 residues. V lost 0 bases to trimming and J lost 1 base, with 13 bases between them. From germline, CDR1 is SGHRS and CDR2 YFSETQ. CDR3 protein: CASSLGPDRINYGYTF. CDR3 DNA sequence: TGCGCCAGCAGCTTGGGCCCTGACAGGATTAACTATGGCTACACCTTC.

This clone showed up just a few times. The DNA of the CDR3 is TGTGCCAGCAGCTTAACCCTCAATGGGGGGGTGGCTTTCTTT. Amino acid sequence: CASSLTLNGGVAFF. V gene TRBV7-3 combines with J gene TRBJ1-1; a possible D gene is TRBD1 (5 bases). V shed 0 bases and J shed 11 bases, with 16 bases lying between them. This CDR3 contains 14 residues. The V gene's germline CDR1 is SGHTA and CDR2 FQGTGA.

V and J are TRBV10-3 and TRBJ2-6; a weak D match, TRBD1 (5 bases). Per the germline V gene, CDR1 is ENHRY and CDR2 is SYGVKD. V was cut by 7 bases and J by 1 base, with 11 bases left in between. CDR3 size: 15 residues. The CDR3 coding sequence is TGTGCCATCACAGACAGAGTATCTGGGGCCAACGTCCTGACTTTC. Translated, it gives CAITDRVSGANVLTF.

V is TRBV30 and J is TRBJ1-4; D remains ambiguous. Trimming left V 0 bases short and J 5 bases short, with 13 bases between. The CDR3 totals 15 residues. Germline CDR1 and CDR2: GTSNPN and SVGIG (reference sequence). The CDR3 reads CAWSVATPLNEKLFF. Here the CDR3 DNA reads TGTGCCTGGAGTGTAGCCACGCCTTTGAATGAAAAACTGTTTTTT.

The chain carries TRBV7-9 and TRBJ2-1, with TRBD2 as a possible D gene (5 bases). The CDR3 sequence is 13 residues long. The germline V gene encodes CDR1 SEHNR and CDR2 FQNEAQ (reference sequence). V was shortened by 6 bases and J by 9 bases, with 15 bases between the two germline ends. DNA of the CDR3: TGTGCCAGCAGTCCCGGAGGTGAGAGTGAGCAGTTCTTC. This gives the protein CASSPGGESEQFF.

J is TRBJ2-7 and V is TRBV6-1; the match to TRBD1 covers 7 bases. CDR3 length: 15 residues. V shed 6 bases and J 7 bases; nucleotides not matched to a gene: 15. Germline V lookup: CDR1 MNHNS, CDR2 SASEGT. CDR3 nucleotide sequence: TGTGCCAGCAGAGTACCCGGGACAGAAATAGGAGAGCAGTACTTC. This codes for CASRVPGTEIGEQYF.

The genes are TRBV7-9 and TRBJ1-2; a possible D gene is TRBD1 (6 bases). CDR3 length equals 14 residues. Per the germline V gene, CDR1 is SEHNR and CDR2 is FQNEAQ (reference sequence). V shed 1 base and J shed 6 bases, with 12 bases lying between them. The CDR3 DNA reads as TGTGCCAGCAGCTTAGGAGGGGGAGTGGATGGCTACACCTTC. It is translated as CASSLGGGVDGYTF.

Only one count was recorded for this clone. J is TRBJ1-3 and V is TRBV7-6; D ambiguous. Germline CDR1 reads SGHVS; CDR2 reads FNYEAQ. The CDR3 consists of 17 residues. V was pared by 0 bases and J by 0 bases, with 12 bases between. The CDR3 DNA reads TGTGCCAGCAGCTTAGCGGGCAGGATTGACTCTGGAAACACCATATATTTT. Protein sequence: CASSLAGRIDSGNTIYF. Drawing the rest from reference TRBV7-6 and TRBJ1-3, the complete variable domain is GAGVSQSPRYKVTKRGQDVALRCDPISGHVSLYWYRQALGQGPEFLTYFNYEAQQDKSGLPNDRFSAERPEGSISTLTIQRTEQRDSAMYRCASSLAGRIDSGNTIYFGEGSWLTVV.

In its sample, this clone was seen a few times. J is TRBJ1-2 and V is TRBV7-2; D possibly corresponds to TRBD1 (5 bases). Trimming took off 0 bases at V and 3 bases at J, with 11 bases between the two ends. The germline gives CDR1 SGHTA, CDR2 FQGNSA. There are 15 residues in the CDR3. The CDR3 is CASSLAWGSDYGYTF. As DNA, the CDR3 is TGTGCCAGCAGCTTAGCGTGGGGGAGCGACTATGGCTACACCTTC.

This sequence joins TRBV6-1 and TRBJ2-1; D uncertain. Germline-derived CDR1 and CDR2 are MNHNS and SASEGT. V lost 7 bases to trimming and J lost 0 bases, with 10 bases between them. The CDR3 is made up of 14 amino acids. Here the CDR3 DNA reads TGTGCCAGCACCGGAAGGCCCTCCTACAATGAGCAGTTCTTC. It encodes CASTGRPSYNEQFF.

V usage is TRBV5-1 and J usage is TRBJ1-2, with D unresolved. The length of the CDR3 is 14 residues. Trimming removed 0 bases from V and 5 bases from J, with 11 bases in between. Germline V CDR1 and CDR2: SGHRS, YFSETQ. The CDR3 sequence is CASSLGTPKYGYTF. The DNA of the CDR3 is TGCGCCAGCAGCTTGGGGACCCCCAAGTATGGCTACACCTTC.

The chain has TRBV9 and TRBJ1-2, with no clear D. The CDR3 loop spans 15 amino acids. Germline V gene sequence: CDR1 SGDLS, CDR2 YYNGEE. V was trimmed by 4 bases and J by 6 bases, leaving 19 bases between them. The CDR3 bases are TGTGCCAGCAGCCCCCGCAATGCGGCTCTGGATGGCTACACCTTC. Its protein product is CASSPRNAALDGYTF. Together with reference TRBV9 and TRBJ1-2, the CDR3 gives the full variable domain: DSGVTQTPKHLITATGQRVTLRCSPRSGDLSVYWYQQSLDQGLQFLIQYYNGEERAKGNILERFSAQQFPDLHSELNLSSLELGDSALYFCASSPRNAALDGYTFGSGTRLTVV.

This sequence joins TRBV2 and TRBJ1-2; maybe TRBD1 (6 bases). The CDR3 length is 14 residues. Germline values: CDR1 SNHLY, CDR2 FYNNEI. V lost 3 bases and J 4 bases, leaving 12 bases between the germline ends. The CDR3 DNA follows: TGTGCCAGCAGTGATAGGGGGGTAATCTATGGCTACACCTTC. Translating it yields CASSDRGVIYGYTF.

The gene calls are TRBV6-6 and TRBJ1-6; D call uncertain. V was trimmed by 6 bases and J by 8 bases, leaving 17 bases between them. Per the germline V gene, CDR1 is MNHNY and CDR2 is SVGAGI (reference sequence). The CDR3 has 15 amino acids. The CDR3 bases are TGTGCCAGCAGGTCCCTGAGAGTTGGTGATTCACCCCTCCACTTT. It encodes CASRSLRVGDSPLHF.

This clone was counted a single time. CDR3 region: CASSFQGGNTEAFF. DNA for the CDR3: TGCGCCAGCAGCTTTCAGGGAGGGAACACTGAAGCTTTCTTT. This sequence joins TRBV5-1 and TRBJ1-1; possibly TRBD1 for D (5 bases). The germline CDR1 and CDR2 sequences are SGHRS and YFSETQ. The CDR3 sequence is 14 residues long. Trimming took off 2 bases at V and 1 base at J, with 9 bases between the two ends.

The rearrangement links TRBV5-1 to TRBJ1-6, with 10 bases identical to TRBD1. The junction had 5 bases not matched to a gene; V was cut back by 4 bases and J by 7 bases. The CDR3 extends over 15 amino acids. Germline V CDR1 and CDR2: SGHRS, YFSETQ. The CDR3 nucleotides are TGCGCCAGCAGCCCTGGGGGACAGGGGAATTCACCCCTCCACTTT. Translated, it gives CASSPGGQGNSPLHF.

The CDR3: CASSVGQGNSPLHF. The CDR3 DNA reads TGTGCCAGCAGCGTGGGACAGGGTAATTCACCCCTCCACTTT. The rearrangement links TRBV7-6 to TRBJ1-6, with TRBD1 matching 9 bases. CDR1 is SGHVS, CDR2 FNYEAQ, per germline. The CDR3 contains 14 residues. Losses at the gene ends were 5 bases for V and 6 bases for J; bases not matched to a gene: 2. Full variable domain (remainder filled in from reference TRBV7-6 and TRBJ1-6): GAGVSQSPRYKVTKRGQDVALRCDPISGHVSLYWYRQALGQGPEFLTYFNYEAQQDKSGLPNDRFSAERPEGSISTLTIQRTEQRDSAMYRCASSVGQGNSPLHFGNGTRLTVT.

This clone was seen a single time. The CDR3, as DNA: TGTGCCAGCAGTTTATTCCTGGGGGGAGGGGGCAGTAATAATTCACCCCTCCACTTT. It yields the protein CASSLFLGGGGSNNSPLHF. The V and J genes are TRBV27 and TRBJ1-6, with 7 positions matching TRBD1. Trimming removed 1 base from V and 5 bases from J; junction bases left unmatched: 14. The length of the CDR3 is 19 residues. Germline-derived CDR1 and CDR2 are MNHEY and SMNVEV (reference sequence).

The chain combines TRBV4-2 with TRBJ1-1, with TRBD1 identical over 7 bases. The germline gives CDR1 LGHNA, CDR2 YNFKEQ. Germline trimming cut 0 bases from V and 1 base from J; bases unmatched to any gene: 5. This CDR3 region has 16 residues. The CDR3 here is CASSQDVRTGNTEAFF. CDR3 DNA: TGTGCCAGCAGCCAAGATGTCCGGACAGGGAACACTGAAGCTTTCTTT.

The V gene is TRBV7-9, the J gene TRBJ1-2; D unclear. The CDR3 length is 12 residues. The V and J ends lost 3 bases and 4 bases respectively, with 6 bases between them. Germline-derived CDR1 and CDR2 are SEHNR and FQNEAQ (reference sequence). This chain's CDR3 is CASSFGVYGYTF. In DNA, the CDR3 is TGTGCCAGCAGCTTTGGAGTCTATGGCTACACCTTC.